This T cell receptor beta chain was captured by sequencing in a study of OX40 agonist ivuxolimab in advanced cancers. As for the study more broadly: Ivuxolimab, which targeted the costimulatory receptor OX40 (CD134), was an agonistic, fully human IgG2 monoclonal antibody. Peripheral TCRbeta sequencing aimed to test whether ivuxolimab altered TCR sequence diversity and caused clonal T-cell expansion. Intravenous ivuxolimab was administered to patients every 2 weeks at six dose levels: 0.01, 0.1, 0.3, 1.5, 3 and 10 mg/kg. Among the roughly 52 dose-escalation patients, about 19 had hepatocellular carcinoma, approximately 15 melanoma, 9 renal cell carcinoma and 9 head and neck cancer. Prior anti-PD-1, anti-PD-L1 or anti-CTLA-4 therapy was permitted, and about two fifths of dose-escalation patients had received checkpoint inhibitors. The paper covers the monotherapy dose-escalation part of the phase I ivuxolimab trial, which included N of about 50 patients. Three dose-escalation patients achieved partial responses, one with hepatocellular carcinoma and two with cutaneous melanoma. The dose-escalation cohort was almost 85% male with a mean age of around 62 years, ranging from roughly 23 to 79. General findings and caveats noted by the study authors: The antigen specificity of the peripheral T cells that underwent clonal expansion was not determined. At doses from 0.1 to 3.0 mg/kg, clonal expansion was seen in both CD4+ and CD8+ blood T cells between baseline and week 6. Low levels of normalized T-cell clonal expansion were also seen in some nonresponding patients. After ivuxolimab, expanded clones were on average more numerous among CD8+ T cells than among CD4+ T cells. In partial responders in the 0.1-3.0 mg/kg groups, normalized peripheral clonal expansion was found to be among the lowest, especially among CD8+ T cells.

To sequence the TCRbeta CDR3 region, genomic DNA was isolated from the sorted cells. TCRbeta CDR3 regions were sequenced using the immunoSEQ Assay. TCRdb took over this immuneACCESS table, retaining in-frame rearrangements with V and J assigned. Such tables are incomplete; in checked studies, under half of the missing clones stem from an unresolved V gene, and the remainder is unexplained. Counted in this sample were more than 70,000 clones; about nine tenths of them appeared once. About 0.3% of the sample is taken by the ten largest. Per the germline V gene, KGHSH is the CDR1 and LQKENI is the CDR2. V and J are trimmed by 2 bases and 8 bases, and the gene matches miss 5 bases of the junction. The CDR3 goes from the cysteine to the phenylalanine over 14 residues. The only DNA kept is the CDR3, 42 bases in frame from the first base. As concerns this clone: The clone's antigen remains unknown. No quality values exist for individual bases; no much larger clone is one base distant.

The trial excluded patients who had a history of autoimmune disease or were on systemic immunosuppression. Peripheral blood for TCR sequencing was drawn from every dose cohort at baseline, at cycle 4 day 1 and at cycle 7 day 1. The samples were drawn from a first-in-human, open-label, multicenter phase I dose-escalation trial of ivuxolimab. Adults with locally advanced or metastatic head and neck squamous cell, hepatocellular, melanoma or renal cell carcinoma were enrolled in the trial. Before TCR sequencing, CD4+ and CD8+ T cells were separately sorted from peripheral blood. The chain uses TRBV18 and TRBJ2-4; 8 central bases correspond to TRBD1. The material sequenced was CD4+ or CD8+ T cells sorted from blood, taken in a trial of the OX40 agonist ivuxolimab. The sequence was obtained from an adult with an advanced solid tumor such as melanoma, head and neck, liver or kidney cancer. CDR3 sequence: CASSPVGQGDIQYF. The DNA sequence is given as TGTGCCAGCTCACCAGTCGGACAGGGAGACATTCAGTACTTC.